This T cell receptor beta chain was identified in a study of cytomegalovirus exposure and HLA in healthy donors. Healthy bone marrow donors made up the cohort. PCR used 60 Vbeta primers and 13 Jbeta primers. Assay used: immunoSEQ multiplex PCR; TCRdb lists only in-frame clones, some missing. This table holds fewer than 250,000 clones, around 73% found once. V was trimmed by 8 bases and J by 4 bases, leaving 6 bases between them. From germline, CDR1 is LNHNV and CDR2 YYDKDF (reference sequence). The CDR3 spans 11 residues. The chain employs TRBV15 and TRBJ1-5; D is unclear. This receptor was obtained from a male donor in good health and CMV-seronegative. Sequencing was performed on PBMCs. For the CDR3, the DNA is TGTGCCACCCCGGGGAATCAGCCCCAGCATTTT. It codes for CATPGNQPQHF.